Each of the 4 T cell receptor beta chains below was sequenced from the same sample in a study of shared clonotypes between healthy human individuals. Some clones are missing from TCRdb's copy, which holds only in-frame ones; the method was immunoSEQ multiplex PCR. The table includes about 1 million clones, about 74% detected once. Source material: memory CD4+ T cells sorted from blood. The subset was: CD45RA-negative fraction. The receptors were gathered from a man between 18 and 35 years old in good health.

The chain couples TRBV5-1 to TRBJ2-5, with 10 bases identical to TRBD2. The germline gives CDR1 SGHRS, CDR2 YFSETQ. The CDR3 covers 15 residues. After removal of 0 bases from V and 5 bases from J, the junction contained 4 bases not matched to a gene. The chain's CDR3 is CASSLVVAGGETQYF. CDR3 nucleotides: TGCGCCAGCAGCTTGGTGGTAGCGGGGGGCGAGACCCAGTACTTC.

J is TRBJ2-7 and V is TRBV19; 11 bases are a match to TRBD1. CDR1 is LNHDA and CDR2 is SQIVND in the germline V gene (reference sequence). This CDR3 contains 13 residues. Losses at the gene ends were 6 bases for V and 3 bases for J; bases not matched to a gene: 1. The CDR3 DNA reads TGTGCCAGTAGGGACAGGGGGCTCTACGAGCAGTACTTC. Its protein is CASRDRGLYEQYF.

This sequence joins TRBV28 and TRBJ1-5, with unresolved D. Germline loops: CDR1 MDHEN, CDR2 SYDVKM. The CDR3 consists of 16 residues. V was trimmed by 1 base and J by 9 bases, leaving 19 bases between them. The CDR3, as DNA: TGTGCCAGCAGTTTATACTTCCGGGGAGGCTTCTGGCCCCAGCATTTT. Its translation: CASSLYFRGGFWPQHF.

The V gene is TRBV27, the J gene TRBJ2-7, with D possibly TRBD1 on 5 matching bases. V lost 4 bases, J lost 7 bases, and 17 bases lay in between. CDR1 and CDR2 from the germline V gene are MNHEY and SMNVEV (reference sequence). The CDR3 consists of 14 residues. The CDR3 sequence: CASSYNRGPSEQYF. CDR3 in DNA: TGTGCCAGCAGTTATAATAGGGGCCCTTCGGAGCAGTACTTC.